The present entry profiles one T cell receptor (beta chain) with its context. Its antigen is as yet unknown. Clones were sequenced by immunoSEQ multiplex PCR, and TCRdb holds only the in-frame ones, with some missing. Altogether some 380,000 clones are present, 95% to 97% being singletons, with the ten largest covering around 0.29%. This sample was taken from a study of shared clonotypes between healthy human individuals. Study results and caveats: Generally, estimated richness proved larger in naive subsets than it did in memory subsets.

Looked up from germline, CDR1 is LNHDA and CDR2 is SQIVND (reference sequence). The CDR3 contains 13 residues. Between the trimmed V and J ends, which lost 2 bases and 5 bases, there was a span of 7 bases. The rearrangement uses TRBV19 and TRBJ1-5; D might be TRBD1 (5 bases). The sample taken for sequencing was memory CD8+ T cells sorted from blood. The subset: CD45RO+ cells pooled with CCR7-negative TemRA cells. This TCR was recovered from a man younger than 45 in good health. CDR3 sequence (DNA): TGTGCCAGTAGTATACAGGGACATCAGCCCCAGCATTTT. Protein product: CASSIQGHQPQHF.